These 20 T cell receptor beta chains were sequenced from one sample in a study of yellow fever vaccine responses in identical twins. TCRdb re-called the RT-PCR reads with MiXCR, one entry per CDR3 protein. The table has roughly 18,000 distinct CDR3 sequences, roughly two thirds seen once. The input for sequencing was T cells from blood (PBMCs), unsorted or a sorted subset (not recorded which), taken before or after yellow fever vaccination (not recorded which). All receptors derive from a woman in her late teens or twenties who received the yellow fever vaccine.

The chain employs TRBV11-2 and TRBJ2-1; the match to TRBD2 covers 8 bases. V dropped 5 bases and J dropped 6; count of bases not matched to a gene: 3. CDR3 size: 13 residues. CDR1 is SGHAT and CDR2 is FQNNGV in the germline V gene. In DNA, the CDR3 is TGTGCCAGCAGCAAGGGACTAGGCAATGAGCAGTTCTTC. Encoded protein: CASSKGLGNEQFF.

V is TRBV11-3 and J is TRBJ1-1; D gene uncertain. The V end was cut by 0 bases, the J end by 1 base, with 9 bases between. This CDR3 has 15 residues. Germline-derived CDR1 and CDR2 are SGHNT and YENEEA. The CDR3 region is CASSLERGRNTEAFF. CDR3 nucleotide sequence: TGTGCCAGCAGCTTAGAGAGAGGGAGGAACACTGAAGCTTTCTTT.

The chain carries TRBV11-3 and TRBJ2-3, with D uncertain. With 5 bases removed from V and 0 bases from J, the gap between germline ends came to 15 bases. This CDR3 spans 16 amino acids. From germline, CDR1 is SGHNT and CDR2 YENEEA. The CDR3 is CASSPRPLASTDTQYF. In nucleotides, the CDR3 is TGTGCCAGCAGCCCCAGACCGTTAGCTAGCACAGATACGCAGTATTTT. The entire variable domain, with the rest obtained from reference TRBV11-3 and TRBJ2-3, is as follows: EAGVVQSPRYKIIEKKQPVAFWCNPISGHNTLYWYLQNLGQGPELLIRYENEEAVDDSQLPKDRFSAERLKGVDSTLKIQPAELGDSAVYLCASSPRPLASTDTQYFGPGTRLTVL.

This clonotype was detected only a few times. CDR3 sequence reads: CASSTQTVAKNIQYF. The CDR3 DNA reads as TGTGCCAGCAGCACCCAGACAGTAGCCAAAAACATTCAGTACTTC. This chain connects TRBV11-2 to TRBJ2-4, with D maybe TRBD1 (5 bases). The V end lost 5 bases, the J end lost 0 bases, and 11 bases lay between the germline ends. The CDR3 length is 15 residues. CDR1 is SGHAT, CDR2 FQNNGV, per germline.

The chain is built from TRBV11-3 and TRBJ1-1; TRBD1 agrees at 10 bases. Germline lookup yields CDR1 SGHNT and CDR2 YENEEA. The CDR3 spans 16 residues. Losses at the gene ends were 5 bases for V and 3 bases for J; bases not matched to a gene: 9. This chain's CDR3 is CASSRRDRGVYTEAFF. In nucleotides, the CDR3 is TGTGCCAGCAGCCGTCGGGACAGGGGTGTTTACACTGAAGCTTTCTTT.

The rearrangement uses TRBV11-2 and TRBJ1-1; 11 bases align to TRBD1. This CDR3 is 17 amino acids long. The J segment lost 0 bases and the V segment lost 5 bases, leaving 8 bases of the junction unmatched. Per germline, CDR1 SGHAT and CDR2 FQNNGV. CDR3 residues: CASSPTRTGGMNTEAFF. CDR3 coding DNA: TGTGCCAGCAGCCCGACTAGGACAGGGGGCATGAACACTGAAGCTTTCTTT.

This CDR3 reads CASRPAAQYPYEQYV. DNA of the CDR3: TGTGCCAGCAGACCTGCCGCGCAGTACCCCTACGAGCAGTACGTC. V gene TRBV11-2 combines with J gene TRBJ2-7, with D unclear. Germline CDR1 reads SGHAT; CDR2 reads FQNNGV. V was trimmed by 6 bases and J by 2 bases, leaving 17 bases between them. CDR3 length equals 15 residues.

This clonotype was found a few times. The junction does not match germline at one end; this may be a read error. The genes are TRBV19 and TRBJ2-7, with 10 positions matching TRBD1. In germline, CDR1 is LNHDA, CDR2 SQIVND (reference sequence). The CDR3 extends over 14 amino acids. The CDR3 DNA is TGTGCCAGTAGTGTAGACAGGGGGCGGTACGAGCAGTACTTC. It codes for CASSVDRGRYEQYF.

This clonotype has more than one count but fewer than ten. The rearrangement joins TRBV20-1 to TRBJ1-4; TRBD1 aligns across 9 bases. The germline V gene encodes CDR1 DFQATT and CDR2 SNEGSKA (reference sequence). V was pared by 6 bases and J by 3 bases, with 8 bases of the junction left unmatched. There are 15 residues in the CDR3. CDR3 loop: CSATGTGIPNEKLFF. The CDR3 DNA reads TGCAGTGCGACCGGGACAGGGATCCCTAATGAAAAACTGTTTTTT.

This clonotype appeared a single time. The V gene is TRBV24-1, the J gene TRBJ2-2; the D is unclear. This CDR3 region has 15 residues. With 6 bases removed from V and 2 bases from J, the gap between germline ends came to 12 bases. CDR1 and CDR2 from the germline V gene are KGHDR and SFDVKD. CDR3 sequence (DNA): TGTGCCACCAGTAAAAAGGAGACTAACACCGGGGAGCTGTTTTTT. As protein: CATSKKETNTGELFF.

This clonotype was observed a handful of times. V and J are TRBV27 and TRBJ1-4; D may be TRBD1 (5 bases). Germline-derived CDR1 and CDR2 are MNHEY and SMNVEV (reference sequence). The V end was cut by 8 bases, the J end by 5 bases, with 21 bases between. The CDR3 has 16 amino acids. In nucleotides, the CDR3 is TGTGCCAGCCCTCTCCCTCCCCGGGACGGAAATGAAAAACTGTTTTTT. The encoded protein is CASPLPPRDGNEKLFF.

The rearrangement joins TRBV11-1 to TRBJ2-3, with no clear D. The CDR3 spans 12 residues. Germline lookup yields CDR1 SGHAT and CDR2 FQDESV (reference sequence). V gave up 0 bases and J gave up 4 bases, with 2 bases separating them. The CDR3: CASSLAPDTQYF. As DNA, the CDR3 is TGTGCCAGCAGCTTAGCGCCAGATACGCAGTATTTT.

This clonotype was counted a few times. The chain couples TRBV7-6 to TRBJ2-3; D call uncertain. Trimming took 4 bases from V and 6 from J, leaving 5 bases between them. CDR3 length: 11 residues. Germline loops: CDR1 SGHVS, CDR2 FNYEAQ. The CDR3 region has the DNA TGTGCCAGCAGCTACGGGGATACGCAGTATTTT. Its translation: CASSYGDTQYF.

The chain uses TRBV15 and TRBJ2-7; 8 bases line up with TRBD1. This CDR3 has 15 residues. With V trimmed by 0 bases and J by 2 bases, 3 bases remained unmatched. Germline CDR1 LNHNV, CDR2 YYDKDF (reference sequence). The CDR3 is CATSRERTGPYEQYF. CDR3 nucleotide sequence: TGTGCCACCAGCAGAGAACGGACAGGGCCCTACGAGCAGTACTTC. Together with reference TRBV15 and TRBJ2-7, the CDR3 gives the full variable domain: DAMVIQNPRYQVTQFGKPVTLSCSQTLNHNVMYWYQQKSSQAPKLLFHYYDKDFNNEADTPDNFQSRRPNTSFCFLDIRSPGLGDTAMYLCATSRERTGPYEQYFGPGTRLTVT.

CDR3 sequence reads: CASSQGGQGKKGYTF. The CDR3 coding sequence is TGTGCCAGCAGCCAAGGGGGACAGGGAAAGAAGGGCTACACCTTC. The genes are TRBV3-1 and TRBJ1-2; 9 bases fit TRBD1. Germline assignment: CDR1 LGHDT and CDR2 YNNKEL (reference sequence). This CDR3 comprises 15 residues. The junction had 8 bases not matched to a gene; V was cut back by 1 base and J by 8 bases.

In DNA, the CDR3 is TGTGCCAGCAGTACACAACAGGGGGCACACGAGCAGTACTTC. This encodes CASSTQQGAHEQYF. The chain combines TRBV28 with TRBJ2-7; 9 bases agree with TRBD1. This CDR3 region has 14 residues. CDR1 is MDHEN, CDR2 SYDVKM, per germline. J was trimmed by 5 bases and V by 5 bases; bases with no gene match: 7.

This chain connects TRBV27 to TRBJ1-2; 10 positions agree with TRBD1. V shed 6 bases and J 8 bases; nucleotides not matched to a gene: 9. Germline V gives CDR1 MNHEY, CDR2 SMNVEV (reference sequence). This CDR3 is built from 14 residues. CDR3 nucleotide sequence: TGTGCCAGCAGAGGACAGGGGGGAGGAAGAGGCTACACCTTC. Encoded protein: CASRGQGGGRGYTF.

The V and J genes are TRBV2 and TRBJ1-6; 8 bases align to TRBD1. CDR1 and CDR2 (germline): SNHLY, FYNNEI. V was clipped by 3 bases and J by 7 bases; unmatched bases: 11. CDR3 length: 17 amino acids. The CDR3 here is CASSDRTGQGFNSPLHF. CDR3 in DNA: TGTGCCAGCAGTGATAGAACTGGACAGGGTTTCAATTCACCCCTCCACTTT.

This clonotype was observed a few times. The J gene is TRBJ1-2, the V gene TRBV4-3; 7 positions match TRBD1. CDR3 length: 15 amino acids. CDR1 is LGHNA, CDR2 YSLEER, per germline. V lost 1 base and J lost 4; bases outside the gene matches: 6. The DNA for the CDR3 is TGCGCCAGCAGCCAAGGCCCGGGACAGCTCTATGGCTACACCTTC. The encoded protein is CASSQGPGQLYGYTF.

This clonotype was counted once. The chain combines TRBV11-2 with TRBJ2-7; possibly TRBD1 for D (6 bases). Trimming took 3 bases from V and 5 from J, leaving 11 bases between them. Germline assignment: CDR1 SGHAT and CDR2 FQNNGV. The CDR3 loop spans 13 amino acids. The chain's CDR3 is CASSFNRDNEQYF. CDR3 coding DNA: TGTGCCAGCAGCTTCAACAGGGACAACGAGCAGTACTTC.